This TCR beta chain was sequenced for a study of blood T cells in healthy people across ages. The people who gave samples were healthy Caucasians from Russia, aged roughly 6 to 90. The CDR3 length is 18 residues. Germline V CDR1 and CDR2: MNHEY, SVGEGT. V dropped 2 bases and J dropped 5 bases, with 22 bases sitting between them. It was with a sample-barcoded 5' primer and a J-beta primer mix that a second PCR of roughly 6 to 11 cycles was run. Each cDNA was tagged by a template-switch adaptor containing 12 random nucleotides. From the 5' RACE reads, TCRdb called clonotypes with MiXCR, one entry per CDR3 protein. Of 1 million to 1.2 million distinct CDR3 sequences in the sample, 30% to 40% are singletons; the top ten hold over 10%. Remarks on this clonotype: The target antigen is unknown.

Points from the study as a whole: Fewer expanded clones and more diversity marked long-lived versus aged donors. Per million T cells, TCR beta diversity dropped roughly linearly as age increased.

The sample taken for sequencing was blood. V gene TRBV6-2 or TRBV6-3 combines with J gene TRBJ1-5, with D perhaps TRBD1 (6 bases). The source is a man younger than 35 in good health. CDR3 DNA: TGTGCCAGCAGTTACGCCTTTCCCGGGACAAGTTCCGATCAGCCCCAGCATTTT. It specifies CASSYAFPGTSSDQPQHF.